Here is one T cell receptor (beta chain) with its context. The data stem from a study of OX40 agonist ivuxolimab in advanced cancers. Study summary: Intravenous ivuxolimab was administered to patients every 2 weeks at 0.01 to 10 mg/kg.

Measured with immunoSEQ multiplex PCR; TCRdb has only the in-frame clones, and not every one. The sample holds roughly 64,000 clones, roughly 86% seen once. The CDR3 has 13 amino acids. Looked up from germline, CDR1 is SGHDN and CDR2 is FVKESK. Trimming shortened V by 8 bases and J by 7 bases, and 15 bases separated the two germline ends. The material sequenced was CD4+ or CD8+ T cells sorted from blood, taken in a trial of the OX40 agonist ivuxolimab. This rearrangement joins TRBV14 to TRBJ2-1; unclear D gene. The clonotype comes from an adult with an advanced solid tumor such as melanoma, head and neck, liver or kidney cancer. This CDR3 is CASAQLPKNEQFF. For the CDR3, the DNA is TGTGCCAGCGCCCAACTCCCCAAAAATGAGCAGTTCTTC.